The next 19 T cell receptor beta chains were all read from a single sample in a study of radiation and T cells in renal cell carcinoma. Libraries were prepared by immunoSEQ multiplex PCR; TCRdb keeps only in-frame clonotypes and omits some of them. This table has over 120,000 clones, 86% appearing once. The time point is: blood 4 weeks post-SBRT, at nephrectomy. Noted treatment: 15 Gy SBRT to primary tumor, nephrectomy 4 weeks later. The sequencing here drew on blood, taken from a patient whose treatment included radiotherapy and nephrectomy. The source is a woman between 50 and 59 years old with renal cell carcinoma.

V and J are TRBV5-1 and TRBJ2-7, with D possibly TRBD2 on 5 matching bases. Germline V gives CDR1 SGHRS, CDR2 YFSETQ. With 4 bases removed from V and 3 bases from J, the gap between germline ends came to 14 bases. This CDR3 comprises 14 residues. Here the CDR3 DNA reads TGCGCCAGCAGCACCGGCGGGCGGTTCTACGAGCAGTACTTC. It yields the protein CASSTGGRFYEQYF.

The rearrangement links TRBV5-1 to TRBJ1-4; D is perhaps TRBD1 (5 bases). The germline V gene encodes CDR1 SGHRS and CDR2 YFSETQ. The V end was cut by 4 bases, the J end by 2 bases, with 12 bases between. This CDR3 spans 15 amino acids. CDR3 loop: CASSPQGLTNEKLFF. In DNA form, the CDR3 reads TGCGCCAGCAGCCCCCAGGGACTCACTAATGAAAAACTGTTTTTT.

This chain connects TRBV29-1 to TRBJ2-2, with 7 bases lining up with TRBD2. Germline V gene lookup returns CDR1 SQVTM and CDR2 ANQGSEA. This CDR3 contains 13 residues. Germline trimming cut 4 bases from V and 5 bases from J; bases unmatched to any gene: 4. CDR3 region: CSVATGGTGELFF. The CDR3 DNA reads TGCAGCGTTGCAACGGGAGGAACCGGGGAGCTGTTTTTT.

The chain employs TRBV28 and TRBJ1-3, with D possibly TRBD1 on 5 matching bases. The V gene's germline CDR1 is MDHEN and CDR2 SYDVKM. The CDR3 is 15 residues long. V was shortened by 5 bases and J by 0 bases, with 11 bases between the two germline ends. CDR3: CASSDSTSSGNTIYF. Here the CDR3 DNA reads TGTGCCAGCAGTGACAGTACGTCCTCTGGAAACACCATATATTTT.

A single count supports this clone. The V and J genes are TRBV18 and TRBJ2-3, with D possibly TRBD2 on 6 matching bases. The CDR3 is 14 residues long. V was shortened by 6 bases and J by 2 bases, with 12 bases between the two germline ends. CDR1 is KGHSH and CDR2 is LQKENI in the germline V gene. CDR3 in DNA: TGTGCCAGCTCCCGCGCTAGCGCCACAGATACGCAGTATTTT. Protein product: CASSRASATDTQYF.

This clone was seen only a few times. CDR3 bases: TGTGCCAGCAGCTTACTACGACGACGGTCCCAAGAGACCCAGTACTTC. It codes for CASSLLRRRSQETQYF. The rearrangement joins TRBV7-9 to TRBJ2-5; D gene unclear. Per germline, CDR1 SEHNR and CDR2 FQNEAQ (reference sequence). Trimming removed 2 bases from V and 1 base from J, with 14 bases in between. The CDR3 length is 16 residues.

The CDR3 nucleotides are TGCGCCAGCAGCTTGATGCTAACTCAAGAGACCCAGTACTTC. Residues: CASSLMLTQETQYF. This rearrangement joins TRBV5-1 to TRBJ2-5; D not certain. The V gene lost 1 base and the J gene lost 2 bases, with 9 bases spanning the gap. Germline V gene lookup returns CDR1 SGHRS and CDR2 YFSETQ. The CDR3 is made up of 14 amino acids.

The chain joins TRBV28 to TRBJ2-7; TRBD2 agrees at 7 bases. J was trimmed by 3 bases and V by 6 bases; bases with no gene match: 14. This CDR3 has 16 residues. Looked up from germline, CDR1 is MDHEN and CDR2 is SYDVKM. The DNA for the CDR3 is TGTGCCAGCAGCCGGGGAGGGCGGGAGTTTCACTACGAGCAGTACTTC. This sequence encodes CASSRGGREFHYEQYF.

V and J are TRBV11-3 and TRBJ1-4; D unclear. CDR3 length: 9 residues. Germline CDR1 and CDR2: SGHNT and YENEEA. The CDR3 sequence: CCLEDKLFF. CDR3 bases: TGTTGTTTGGAGGATAAACTGTTTTTT.

This clone was observed a single time. The genes are TRBV27 and TRBJ2-7, with a possible D match to TRBD1 (5 bases). V dropped 4 bases and J dropped 2 bases, with 12 bases sitting between them. Per germline, CDR1 MNHEY and CDR2 SMNVEV (reference sequence). CDR3 length: 14 residues. The CDR3 reads CASSSHAGTYEQYF. CDR3 coding DNA: TGTGCCAGCAGTTCTCATGCAGGGACCTACGAGCAGTACTTC.

The rearrangement uses TRBV5-1 and TRBJ2-3, with TRBD1 matching over 8 bases. Germline V CDR1 and CDR2: SGHRS, YFSETQ. Trimming cost V 4 bases and J 1 base; bases outside gene matches: 8. The CDR3 spans 16 residues. The CDR3 coding sequence is TGCGCCAGCAGCACTGGACAGGGTGCAGGCACAGATACGCAGTATTTT. Amino acids: CASSTGQGAGTDTQYF.

This clone was recorded once. The genes are TRBV9 and TRBJ2-3, with D uncertain. Trimming pared 0 bases from V and 6 bases from J, leaving 5 bases between. The CDR3 spans 12 residues. Germline values: CDR1 SGDLS, CDR2 YYNGEE. This chain's CDR3 is CASSVDLDTQYF. CDR3 DNA sequence: TGTGCCAGCAGCGTAGACTTGGATACGCAGTATTTT.

This clone is a singleton in its sample. V is TRBV5-4 and J is TRBJ1-3; 7 positions match TRBD1. CDR1 is SGHNT and CDR2 is YYREEE in the germline V gene (reference sequence). The V segment lost 4 bases and the J segment 1 base; nucleotides outside the gene matches: 2. The length of the CDR3 is 14 residues. CDR3 protein: CASSRQGSGNTIYF. Here the CDR3 DNA reads TGTGCCAGCAGCCGACAGGGATCTGGAAACACCATATATTTT.

The rearrangement uses TRBV28 and TRBJ2-5, with TRBD1 matching 7 bases. The V and J ends lost 4 bases and 7 bases, in that order; junction bases with no gene match: 6. The V gene's germline CDR1 is MDHEN and CDR2 SYDVKM. The CDR3 runs to 13 residues. In DNA, the CDR3 is TGTGCCAGCAGTTCAGGGACAGCCGGGACCCAGTACTTC. This codes for CASSSGTAGTQYF.

This sequence joins TRBV5-1 and TRBJ2-2; 7 positions match TRBD1. The V gene end was trimmed by 4 bases and the J gene end by 4 bases; junction bases not matched to a gene: 4. Per germline, CDR1 SGHRS and CDR2 YFSETQ. The CDR3 is 14 amino acids. Here the CDR3 DNA reads TGCGCCAGCAGCGGGGACAGAAGCACCGGGGAGCTGTTTTTT. Translating it yields CASSGDRSTGELFF.

This chain links TRBV27 with TRBJ2-5; 10 bases map to TRBD1. V shed 5 bases and J 4 bases; nucleotides not matched to a gene: 10. Per germline, CDR1 MNHEY and CDR2 SMNVEV (reference sequence). CDR3 size: 16 residues. In DNA, the CDR3 is TGTGCCAGCAGTCCCGCGGGGACAGGGGAACCAGAGACCCAGTACTTC. It yields the protein CASSPAGTGEPETQYF.

The CDR3 here is CSVERLGDRATNEKLFF. The CDR3 DNA follows: TGCAGCGTTGAACGTCTCGGGGACAGGGCCACTAATGAAAAACTGTTTTTT. The chain has TRBV29-1 and TRBJ1-4, with 9 bases identical to TRBD1. From germline, CDR1 is SQVTM and CDR2 ANQGSEA. J gave up 2 bases and V 2 bases, and 9 bases lay outside the gene matches. This CDR3 comprises 17 residues.

The rearrangement joins TRBV28 to TRBJ2-5; D might be TRBD1 (7 bases). CDR1 and CDR2 (germline): MDHEN, SYDVKM. Trimming left V 2 bases short and J 3 bases short, with 22 bases between. This CDR3 is 18 amino acids long. The CDR3, as DNA: TGTGCCAGCAGTTTACCCGTGACAGGGCGGAGGGGTAAAGAGACCCAGTACTTC. This translates into CASSLPVTGRRGKETQYF.

This sequence joins TRBV2 and TRBJ2-6, with TRBD1 as a possible D gene (6 bases). Between the trimmed V and J ends, which lost 1 base and 0 bases, there was a span of 13 bases. The germline V gene encodes CDR1 SNHLY and CDR2 FYNNEI. CDR3 length equals 18 residues. DNA for the CDR3: TGTGCCAGCAGTGAAGAAGGGACAAGCATCTCTGGGGCCAACGTCCTGACTTTC. As protein: CASSEEGTSISGANVLTF.